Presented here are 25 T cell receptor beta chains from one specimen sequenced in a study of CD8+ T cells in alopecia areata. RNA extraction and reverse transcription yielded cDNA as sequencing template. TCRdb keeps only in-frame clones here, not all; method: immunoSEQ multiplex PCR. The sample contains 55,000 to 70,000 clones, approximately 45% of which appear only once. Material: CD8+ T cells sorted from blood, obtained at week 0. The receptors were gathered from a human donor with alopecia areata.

The CDR3 bases are TGCAGCGTTGAAGATTGGGCAGCGGGAAAAGAGACCCAGTACTTC. Encoded protein: CSVEDWAAGKETQYF. V gene TRBV29-1 combines with J gene TRBJ2-5; TRBD2 agrees at 7 bases. The CDR3 is 15 residues long. Losses at the gene ends were 0 bases for V and 3 bases for J; bases not matched to a gene: 7. CDR1 SQVTM and CDR2 ANQGSEA come from the germline V gene.

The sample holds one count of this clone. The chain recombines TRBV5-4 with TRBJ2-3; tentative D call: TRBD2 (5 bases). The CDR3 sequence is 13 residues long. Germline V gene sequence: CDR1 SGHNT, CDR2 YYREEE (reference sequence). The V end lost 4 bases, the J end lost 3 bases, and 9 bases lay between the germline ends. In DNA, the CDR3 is TGTGCCAGCAGCGTTAGAGGGACAGATACGCAGTATTTT. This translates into CASSVRGTDTQYF.

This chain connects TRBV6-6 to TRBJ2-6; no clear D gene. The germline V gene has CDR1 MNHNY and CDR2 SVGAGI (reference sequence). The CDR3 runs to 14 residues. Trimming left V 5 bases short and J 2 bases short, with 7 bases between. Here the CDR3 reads CASSETAGANVLTF. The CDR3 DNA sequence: TGTGCCAGCAGTGAGACCGCTGGGGCCAACGTCCTGACTTTC.

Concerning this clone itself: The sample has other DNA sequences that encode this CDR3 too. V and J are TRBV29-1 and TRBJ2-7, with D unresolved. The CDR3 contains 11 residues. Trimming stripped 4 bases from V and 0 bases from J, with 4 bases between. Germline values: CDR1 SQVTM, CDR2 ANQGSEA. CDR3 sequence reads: CSVGSSYEQYF. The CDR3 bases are TGCAGCGTTGGGAGCTCCTACGAGCAGTACTTC.

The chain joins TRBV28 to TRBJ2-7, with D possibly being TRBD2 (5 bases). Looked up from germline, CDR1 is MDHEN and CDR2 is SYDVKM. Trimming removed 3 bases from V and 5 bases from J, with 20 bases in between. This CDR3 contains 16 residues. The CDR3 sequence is CASSLEAIRRNNEQYF. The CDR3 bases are TGTGCCAGCAGTTTGGAGGCAATCCGTCGAAACAACGAGCAGTACTTC.

The CDR3 reads CSVVGLAGANEQYF. In nucleotides, the CDR3 is TGCAGCGTCGTAGGACTAGCGGGAGCAAACGAGCAGTACTTC. V gene TRBV29-1 combines with J gene TRBJ2-7, with 13 positions matching TRBD2. Germline CDR1 is SQVTM and CDR2 is ANQGSEA. The CDR3 is 14 residues long. Losses at the gene ends were 6 bases for V and 5 bases for J; bases not matched to a gene: 7.

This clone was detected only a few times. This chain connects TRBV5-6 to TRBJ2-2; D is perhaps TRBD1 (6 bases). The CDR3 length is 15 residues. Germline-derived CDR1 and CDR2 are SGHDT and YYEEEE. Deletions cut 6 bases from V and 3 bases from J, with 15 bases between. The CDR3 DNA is TGTGCCAGCACCCTGGGGGCTGCTTACACCGGGGAGCTGTTTTTT. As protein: CASTLGAAYTGELFF.

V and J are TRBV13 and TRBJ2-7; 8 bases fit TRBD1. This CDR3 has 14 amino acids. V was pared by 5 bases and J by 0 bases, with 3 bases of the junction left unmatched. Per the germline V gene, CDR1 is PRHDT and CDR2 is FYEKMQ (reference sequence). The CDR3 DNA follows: TGTGCCAGCAGCCCCGGGACAGGCTCCTACGAGCAGTACTTC. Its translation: CASSPGTGSYEQYF.

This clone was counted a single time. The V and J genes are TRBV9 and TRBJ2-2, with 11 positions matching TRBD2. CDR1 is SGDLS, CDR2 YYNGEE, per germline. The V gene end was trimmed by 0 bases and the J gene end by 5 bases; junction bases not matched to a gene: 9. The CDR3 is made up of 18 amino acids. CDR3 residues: CASSVEASGRRSTGELFF. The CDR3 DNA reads TGTGCCAGCAGCGTAGAGGCTAGCGGGAGGAGGAGTACCGGGGAGCTGTTTTTT. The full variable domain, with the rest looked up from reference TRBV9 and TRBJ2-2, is DSGVTQTPKHLITATGQRVTLRCSPRSGDLSVYWYQQSLDQGLQFLIQYYNGEERAKGNILERFSAQQFPDLHSELNLSSLELGDSALYFCASSVEASGRRSTGELFFGEGSRLTVL.

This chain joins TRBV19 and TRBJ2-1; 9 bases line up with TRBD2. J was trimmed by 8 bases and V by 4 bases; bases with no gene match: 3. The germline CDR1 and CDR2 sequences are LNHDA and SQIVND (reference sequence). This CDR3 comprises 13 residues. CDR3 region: CASSTSGNYEQFF. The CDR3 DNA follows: TGTGCCAGTAGTACTAGCGGGAACTATGAGCAGTTCTTC. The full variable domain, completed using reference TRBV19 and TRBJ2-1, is DGGITQSPKYLFRKEGQNVTLSCEQNLNHDAMYWYRQDPGQGLRLIYYSQIVNDFQKGDIAEGYSVSREKKESFPLTVTSAQKNPTAFYLCASSTSGNYEQFFGPGTRLTVL.

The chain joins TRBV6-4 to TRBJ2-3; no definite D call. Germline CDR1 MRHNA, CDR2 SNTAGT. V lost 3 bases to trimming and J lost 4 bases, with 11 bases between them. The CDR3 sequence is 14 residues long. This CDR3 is CASSEKVAADTQYF. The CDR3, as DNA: TGTGCCAGCAGTGAAAAGGTGGCAGCAGATACGCAGTATTTT.

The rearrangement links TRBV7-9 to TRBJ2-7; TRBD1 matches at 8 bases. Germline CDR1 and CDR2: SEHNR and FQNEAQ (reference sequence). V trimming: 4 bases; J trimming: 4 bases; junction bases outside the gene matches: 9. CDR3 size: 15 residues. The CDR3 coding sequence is TGTGCCAGCAGCTCCACCGGACAGGGAAGATACGAGCAGTACTTC. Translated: CASSSTGQGRYEQYF.

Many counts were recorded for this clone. In nucleotides, the CDR3 is TGTGCCAGCAGCTTGGAAGGGTCACCCTCCTACGAGCAGTACTTC. As protein: CASSLEGSPSYEQYF. The V and J genes are TRBV11-2 and TRBJ2-7; D gene ambiguous. There are 15 residues in the CDR3. Germline loops: CDR1 SGHAT, CDR2 FQNNGV. Trimming stripped 3 bases from V and 0 bases from J, with 12 bases between.

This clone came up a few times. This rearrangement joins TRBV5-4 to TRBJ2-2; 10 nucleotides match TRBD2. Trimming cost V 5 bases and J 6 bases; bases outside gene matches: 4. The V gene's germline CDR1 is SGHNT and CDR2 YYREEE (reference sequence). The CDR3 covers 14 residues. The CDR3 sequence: CASRAGGDAGELFF. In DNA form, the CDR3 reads TGTGCCAGCAGAGCGGGAGGGGACGCCGGGGAGCTGTTTTTT.

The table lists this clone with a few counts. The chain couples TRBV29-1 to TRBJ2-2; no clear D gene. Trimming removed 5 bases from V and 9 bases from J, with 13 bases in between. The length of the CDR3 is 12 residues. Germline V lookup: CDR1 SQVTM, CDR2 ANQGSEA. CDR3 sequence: CSVSLGSWELFF. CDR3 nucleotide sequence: TGCAGCGTTTCCTTGGGGTCGTGGGAGCTGTTTTTT.

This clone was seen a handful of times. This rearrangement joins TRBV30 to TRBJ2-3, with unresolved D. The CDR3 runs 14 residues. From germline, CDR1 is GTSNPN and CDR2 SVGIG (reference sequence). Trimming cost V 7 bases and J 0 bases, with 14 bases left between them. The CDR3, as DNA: TGTGCCTCCCCCCTCGGCGGTAGCACAGATACGCAGTATTTT. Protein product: CASPLGGSTDTQYF.

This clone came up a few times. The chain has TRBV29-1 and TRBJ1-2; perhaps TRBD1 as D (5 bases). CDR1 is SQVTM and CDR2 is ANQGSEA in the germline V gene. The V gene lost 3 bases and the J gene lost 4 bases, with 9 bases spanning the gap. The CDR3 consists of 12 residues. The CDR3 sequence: CSVEGGTYGYTF. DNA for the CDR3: TGCAGCGTTGAGGGGGGGACCTATGGCTACACCTTC.

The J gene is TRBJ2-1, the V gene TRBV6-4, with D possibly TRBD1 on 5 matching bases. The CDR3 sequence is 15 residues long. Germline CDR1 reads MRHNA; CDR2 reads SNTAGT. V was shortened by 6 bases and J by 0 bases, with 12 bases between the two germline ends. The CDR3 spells CASRYDSSSYNEQFF. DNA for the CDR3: TGTGCCAGCAGATACGACAGTAGCTCCTACAATGAGCAGTTCTTC.

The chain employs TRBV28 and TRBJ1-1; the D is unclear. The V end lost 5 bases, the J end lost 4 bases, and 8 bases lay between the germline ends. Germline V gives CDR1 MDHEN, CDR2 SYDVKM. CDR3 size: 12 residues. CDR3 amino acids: CASSAIGTEAFF. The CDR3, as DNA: TGTGCCAGCAGTGCGATCGGCACTGAAGCTTTCTTT.

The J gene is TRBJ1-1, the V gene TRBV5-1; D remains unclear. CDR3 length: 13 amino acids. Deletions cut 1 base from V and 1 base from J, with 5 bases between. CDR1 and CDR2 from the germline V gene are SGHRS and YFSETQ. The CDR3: CASSLTGNTEAFF. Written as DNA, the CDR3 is TGCGCCAGCAGCTTGACGGGGAACACTGAAGCTTTCTTT. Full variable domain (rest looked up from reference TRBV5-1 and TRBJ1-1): KAGVTQTPRYLIKTRGQQVTLSCSPISGHRSVSWYQQTPGQGLQFLFEYFSETQRNKGNFPGRFSGRQFSNSRSEMNVSTLELGDSALYLCASSLTGNTEAFFGQGTRLTVV.

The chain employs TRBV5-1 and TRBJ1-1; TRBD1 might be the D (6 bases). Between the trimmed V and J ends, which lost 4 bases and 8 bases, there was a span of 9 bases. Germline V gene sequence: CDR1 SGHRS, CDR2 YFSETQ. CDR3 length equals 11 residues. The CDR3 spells CASSPGTEAFF. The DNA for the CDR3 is TGCGCCAGCAGCCCCGGGACAGAAGCTTTCTTT.

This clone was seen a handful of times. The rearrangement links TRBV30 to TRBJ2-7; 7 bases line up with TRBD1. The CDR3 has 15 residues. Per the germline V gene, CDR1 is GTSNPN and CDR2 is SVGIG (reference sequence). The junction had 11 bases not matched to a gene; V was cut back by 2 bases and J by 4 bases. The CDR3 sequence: CAWSSQGGTFYEQYF. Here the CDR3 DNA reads TGTGCCTGGAGTTCTCAAGGGGGCACCTTTTACGAGCAGTACTTC.

Written as DNA, the CDR3 is TGTGCCTGGAGTGTGATGGGCGCGGGAAGGGAGCAGTACTTC. As protein: CAWSVMGAGREQYF. J is TRBJ2-7 and V is TRBV30; possibly TRBD2 for D (6 bases). Germline CDR1 and CDR2: GTSNPN and SVGIG (reference sequence). Trimming pared 0 bases from V and 7 bases from J, leaving 16 bases between. The CDR3 spans 14 residues. The full variable domain, with the rest looked up from reference TRBV30 and TRBJ2-7, is SQTIHQWPATLVQPVGSPLSLECTVEGTSNPNLYWYRQAAGRGLQLLFYSVGIGQISSEVPQNLSASRPQDRQFILSSKKLLLSDSGFYLCAWSVMGAGREQYFGPGTRLTVT.

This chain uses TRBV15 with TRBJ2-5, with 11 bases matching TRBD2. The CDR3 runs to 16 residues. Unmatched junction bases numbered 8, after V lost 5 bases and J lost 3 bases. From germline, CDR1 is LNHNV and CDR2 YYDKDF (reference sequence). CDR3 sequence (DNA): TGTGCCACCAGCGGATGGACTAGCGGGTACAAAGAGACCCAGTACTTC. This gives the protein CATSGWTSGYKETQYF.

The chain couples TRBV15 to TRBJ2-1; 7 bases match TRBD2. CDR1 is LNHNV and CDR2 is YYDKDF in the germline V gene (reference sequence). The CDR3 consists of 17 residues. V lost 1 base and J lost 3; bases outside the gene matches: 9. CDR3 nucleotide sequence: TGTGCCACCAGCAGAGGGAGGGGAGGGAAGGGCTACAATGAGCAGTTCTTC. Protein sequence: CATSRGRGGKGYNEQFF.